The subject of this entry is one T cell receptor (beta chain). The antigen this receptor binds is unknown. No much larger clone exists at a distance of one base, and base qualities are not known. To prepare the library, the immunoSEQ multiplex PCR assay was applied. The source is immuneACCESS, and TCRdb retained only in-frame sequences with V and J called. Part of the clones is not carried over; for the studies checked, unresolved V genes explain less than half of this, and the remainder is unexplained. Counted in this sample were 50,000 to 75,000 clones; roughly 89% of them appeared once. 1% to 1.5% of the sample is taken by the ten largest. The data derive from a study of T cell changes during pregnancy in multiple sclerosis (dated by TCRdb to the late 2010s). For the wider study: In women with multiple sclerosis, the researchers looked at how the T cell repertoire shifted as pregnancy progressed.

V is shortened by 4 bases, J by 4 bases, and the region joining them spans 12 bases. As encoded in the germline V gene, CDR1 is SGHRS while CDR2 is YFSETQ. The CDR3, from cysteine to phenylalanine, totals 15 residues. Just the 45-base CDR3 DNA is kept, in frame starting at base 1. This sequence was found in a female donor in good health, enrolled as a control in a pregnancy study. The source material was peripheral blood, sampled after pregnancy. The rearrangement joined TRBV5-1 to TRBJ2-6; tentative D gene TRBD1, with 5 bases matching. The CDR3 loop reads CASSVTVTGANVLTF. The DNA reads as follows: TGCGCCAGCAGCGTGACAGTAACGGGGGCCAACGTCCTGACTTTC.